This T cell receptor (beta chain) was observed in a study of T cells after yellow fever vaccination (dated by TCRdb to the late 2010s). For the wider study: Libraries from fractions with low cell numbers were prepared with the SMART-Seq v4 Ultra Low Input RNA kit. Bulk TCR alpha and beta repertoires were sequenced longitudinally to track T-cell clones before and after primary and booster YFV17D yellow fever vaccination. Two healthy male donors, one aged 18 to 29 and one aged 30 to 39 years, were included in the cohort. Blood samples were taken at several timepoints before and after primary and secondary immunization, and bulk PBMC replicates and cell subsets were isolated.

TCR cDNA was made using 5'RACE template switching, a step that added a universal primer site and unique molecular identifiers. Priming of cDNA synthesis was performed from both the TCR alpha and TCR beta constant segments. Library amplification involved two PCR steps, and the second step added sample barcodes and sequencing adapters. Sequencing of the libraries was done on either Illumina HiSeq 2500 (2x100 bp) or NovaSeq (2x150 bp). Under the source paper's analysis protocol: MIGEC handled demultiplexing of reads and collapsing into UMI consensus sequences, while MiXCR performed V(D)J alignment. Vaccine-responding clonotypes were defined with edgeR using replicate PBMC samples, requiring FDR below 0.01 and a log2 fold change above 5 up to day 15. CD4 or CD8 identity was assigned to each bulk clonotype according to whether the clonotype was present at higher abundance in the sequenced CD4 repertoire or the sequenced CD8 repertoire. TCRdb's own reprocessing of the public reads used fastp at Q25 and MiXCR and kept productive beta chains. Every CDR3 protein is listed once, alongside the most common genes and DNA of its rows. What appears here as the V and J calls and clone size reflects TCRdb's work, not the paper's. This sample has under 700,000 distinct CDR3 sequences in its table, and around 16% of those were observed once. 17% of the sample comes from the top ten.

A word on this clonotype: It lacks a known antigen. One base away there is no much larger clone; base qualities are not given.

Broader findings and caveats from the paper: Compared with the primary T-cell response, the secondary T-cell response was faster but weaker, reaching its peak on day 5 rather than on day 15. Computational filtering was required because FACS-sorted repertoires could contain abundant contaminating clonotypes from the bulk population. Most clones expanded after primary vaccination (approximately 97% of CD4 and approximately 90% of CD8) were re-detected after the booster, suggesting that broad memory maintenance occurred. The study included only a couple of donors, which limits how far the findings can be generalized. A small share of clonotypes was detected in both CD4 and CD8 compartments, with the overlap likely arising from convergent recombination.

The sample's treatment or condition label, decoded: live attenuated yellow fever vaccine strain. At each blood-draw timepoint, two biological replicates of bulk PBMCs were obtained. A standard Ficoll-Paque protocol was used to isolate PBMCs from peripheral blood. RNA was extracted with TriZol from bulk PBMCs, CD4 and CD8 fractions, and dextramer-positive and dextramer-negative fractions. The germline V gene supplies CDR1 SGHTA and CDR2 FQGNSA. V lost 2 bases and J lost 8 bases; the stretch between them is 6 bases long. The CDR3 runs 11 amino acids, cysteine and phenylalanine included. Just CDR3 DNA is preserved here, 33 bases in frame from base 1.

This TCR came from a man between 18 and 29 years old who received the YFV17D yellow fever vaccine. The sample was PBMCs, taken about 5 days after the first yellow fever vaccination. The chain links TRBV7-2 with TRBJ1-1, with the D gene not clear enough to name. The sequenced DNA: TGTGCCAGCAGCTTATGGGAAGAAGCTTTCTTT. This codes for CASSLWEEAFF. Where the CDR3 stops, the reference TRBV7-2 and TRBJ1-1 genes take over; the full variable domain is GAGVSQSPSNKVTEKGKDVELRCDPISGHTALYWYRQSLGQGLEFLIYFQGNSAPDKSGLPSDRFSAERTGGSVSTLTIQRTQQEDSAVYLCASSLWEEAFFGQGTRLTVV.